This T cell receptor beta chain was observed in a study of identical twins. The V and J ends lost 0 bases and 6 bases respectively, with 9 bases between them. Germline V lookup: CDR1 SGHRS, CDR2 YFSETQ. CDR3 length equals 14 residues. TCRdb processed the 5' RACE reads anew with MiXCR; each CDR3 protein has one entry. The data hold approximately 600,000 distinct CDR3 sequences, with about 7% observed a single time. In addition, the sample was reused for a study of yellow fever vaccine responses in identical twins.

The sequence derives from a woman younger than 35 in good health. Sequencing was done on a sample of PBMCs. V gene TRBV5-1 combines with J gene TRBJ2-2; TRBD2 is a possible D gene (5 bases). Here the CDR3 DNA reads TGCGCCAGCAGCTTGGGGCCTAGCCCCGGGGAGCTGTTTTTT. Translated: CASSLGPSPGELFF.